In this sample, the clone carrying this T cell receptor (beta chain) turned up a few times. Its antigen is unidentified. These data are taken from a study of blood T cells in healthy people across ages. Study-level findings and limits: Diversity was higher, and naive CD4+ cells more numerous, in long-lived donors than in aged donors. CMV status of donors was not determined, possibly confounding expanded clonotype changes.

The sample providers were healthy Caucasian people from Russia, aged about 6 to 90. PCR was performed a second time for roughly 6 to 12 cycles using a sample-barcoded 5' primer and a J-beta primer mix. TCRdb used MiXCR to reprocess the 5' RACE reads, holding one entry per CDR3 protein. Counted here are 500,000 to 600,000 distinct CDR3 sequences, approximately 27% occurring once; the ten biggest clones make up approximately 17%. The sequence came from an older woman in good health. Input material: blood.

The CDR3, as DNA: TGTGCCAGCAGCCCAAAATCCGGCGGCACAGATACGCAGTATTTT. It encodes CASSPKSGGTDTQYF. This chain connects TRBV7-3 to TRBJ2-3; D is unresolved. The V gene lost 5 bases and the J gene lost 1 base, with 13 bases spanning the gap. CDR1 SGHTA and CDR2 FQGTGA come from the germline V gene. The CDR3 consists of 15 residues.